The T cell receptor beta chain under discussion was sequenced for a study of identical twins (dated by TCRdb to the mid-2010s). Study-level background: To test whether fetal clonotypes persist, this study deep-sequenced TCR alpha and beta repertoires from monozygotic twins, from unrelated adults of various ages, and from cord blood. To rule out contamination, the twin experiments were replicated at different times with different library preparation protocols.

Every donor in the study was a healthy Caucasian. Three pairs of female monozygotic twins, all aged about 18 to 30 years, made up the twin cohort. Peripheral blood mononuclear cells were used as the source from which RNA for TCR libraries was isolated. The library was prepared using 5' RACE. TCRdb lists the instrument as Illumina HiSeq 2000. A universal primer binding site was added through template switching, and the final cDNA carried a unique molecular identifier so that TCR cDNA molecules could be counted accurately. First-strand cDNA for TCR alpha and beta chains was synthesized from specific primers in the conserved constant-segment region. Each cDNA library was double barcoded, with a SMART-Mk sample barcode plus Illumina barcodes, to control for contamination. TruSeq adapter sequences along with Illumina sample barcodes were introduced in two successive PCR steps. The Illumina HiSeq platform was used with custom primers to sequence TCR alpha and beta cDNA libraries. As for the authors' bioinformatics: Unique molecular identifiers were extracted from raw reads with MiGEC, and CDR3 positions were determined with MiXCR. Recombination models were inferred per individual with the repgenHMM and IGoR tools using an EM algorithm. The analysis of shared clonotypes was done with the tcR package in R, with sharing normalized by the product of cloneset sizes. Out-of-frame nonproductive sequences were analyzed to study raw recombination free of thymic and clonal selection effects. The public reads were reprocessed in TCRdb via fastp at Q25 and MiXCR, keeping in-frame beta chains. All rows with the same CDR3 protein become a single entry with the most common DNA and genes. TCRdb's processing, not the study's, gives the V and J calls here. Recorded for this sample are 700,000 to 950,000 distinct CDR3 sequences; about 12% of them occurred a single time. Roughly 1.6% of the sample is taken by the ten largest.

With regard to this clonotype: The antigen it binds to is not known. Base qualities were left out, and no much larger clone turns up one base away.

Study-level results and caveats: Invariant T cells such as MAIT and iNKT could partly confound zero-insertion analyses, though diverse VJ usage argued against this for most clonotypes. Out-of-frame TCR alpha sharing in monozygotic twins was systematically underestimated by recombination models, whereas sharing between unrelated individuals was in agreement with the recombination models. Abundant cord blood beta clonotypes carried fewer insertions; young adult naive repertoires showed a weaker similar trend, while memory repertoires showed none. Out-of-frame TCR alpha sequences shared between twins showed an excess of low generation-probability sequences compared with coincidental sharing between unrelated individuals. The excess sharing between twins in beta out-of-frame sequences was weaker because fewer shared sequences reduced the signal-to-noise ratio. Because the same donors could not be followed over many years, conclusions were based on cross-sectional statistical analysis.

The cysteine opens and the phenylalanine closes a CDR3 of 14 amino acids. Only the CDR3 DNA stays, 42 bases, in frame from base 1. From the germline V gene, CDR1 is SGHTA and CDR2 is FQGNSA. After removal of 5 bases from V and 5 bases from J, the junction retains 8 bases not matched to a gene. These data were also reused for a study on yellow fever vaccine responses in identical twins. As that second study puts it: According to the authors, in identical twins the way T cells responded to vaccination appeared partly convergent and partly personalized. In the study, vaccine-responding T cell clones were precisely tracked in identical twins.

The sequenced material came from PBMCs. This sequence uses TRBV7-2 and TRBJ2-5; a stretch of 7 junction bases matches TRBD2. The TCR was taken from a woman aged 18 to 35 in good health. DNA sequence: TGTGCCAGCAGCCCGCGGGAGACTCGGGAGACCCAGTACTTC. This gives the protein CASSPRETRETQYF.